These 8 T cell receptor beta chains came from one sample sequenced in a study of shared clonotypes between healthy human individuals. Positive CCR7 selection of CD45RO-negative cells yielded the naive CD8 cells, and terminally differentiated effector memory CD45RA+ cells were excluded. The repertoire was sequenced with immunoSEQ multiplex PCR; TCRdb's copy has only in-frame clones and lacks some. Among millions of clones listed, about 95% were seen once. The sample consisted of naive CD8+ T cells sorted from blood. All receptors derive from a man aged 18-30 years in good health.

The chain joins TRBV19 to TRBJ2-7; no definite D call. This CDR3 has 14 residues. The V gene lost 5 bases and the J gene lost 4 bases, with 15 bases spanning the gap. Germline CDR1 reads LNHDA; CDR2 reads SQIVND (reference sequence). The CDR3 loop is CASSPAFGSYEQYF. CDR3 DNA sequence: TGTGCCAGTAGTCCCGCGTTTGGATCATACGAGCAGTACTTC.

As concerns this clone: Other DNA sequences from this sample encode an identical CDR3 as well. V and J are TRBV7-9 and TRBJ2-7, with a weak D call TRBD2 (6 bases). The germline V gene has CDR1 SEHNR and CDR2 FQNEAQ (reference sequence). The V end was cut by 4 bases, the J end by 4 bases, with 11 bases between. This CDR3 comprises 13 residues. The DNA for the CDR3 is TGTGCCAGCAGCTCCCGGGGAGGTTACGAGCAGTACTTC. This translates into CASSSRGGYEQYF.

A single count supports this clone. This chain uses TRBV7-3 with TRBJ1-4; TRBD1 matches at 7 bases. This CDR3 contains 14 residues. Germline CDR1 is SGHTA and CDR2 is FQGTGA. Trimming removed 8 bases from V and 1 base from J; junction bases left unmatched: 4. CDR3 sequence (DNA): TGTGCCAGCCAAGGGGGCCTAACTAATGAAAAACTGTTTTTT. Its translation: CASQGGLTNEKLFF. The variable domain in full, completed from reference TRBV7-3 and TRBJ1-4, reads GAGVSQTPSNKVTEKGKYVELRCDPISGHTALYWYRQSLGQGPEFLIYFQGTGAADDSGLPNDRFFAVRPEGSVSTLKIQRTERGDSAVYLCASQGGLTNEKLFFGSGTQLSVL.

The gene calls are TRBV19 and TRBJ1-2, with a possible D match to TRBD1 (6 bases). Germline values: CDR1 LNHDA, CDR2 SQIVND (reference sequence). The CDR3 extends over 18 amino acids. Trimming removed 3 bases at V and 4 bases at J, with 24 bases between. The CDR3 loop reads CASSMGPTRGQSPYGYTF. For the CDR3, the DNA is TGTGCCAGTAGTATGGGTCCCACCAGGGGACAATCCCCCTATGGCTACACCTTC.

The V and J genes are TRBV7-6 and TRBJ1-5, with 7 bases that match TRBD1. The CDR3 loop spans 15 amino acids. Germline assignment: CDR1 SGHVS and CDR2 FNYEAQ. Trimming at V came to 4 bases and at J to 5 bases, leaving 8 bases not matched to a gene. The CDR3 loop is CASSSVTGADQPQHF. CDR3 DNA sequence: TGTGCCAGCAGCTCCGTTACAGGGGCGGATCAGCCCCAGCATTTT.

This CDR3 reads CASSLSQGPNYGYTF. The CDR3 region has the DNA TGTGCCAGCAGTTTATCCCAGGGCCCTAACTATGGCTACACCTTC. V is TRBV27 and J is TRBJ1-2, with D possibly TRBD1 on 5 matching bases. The CDR3 loop spans 15 amino acids. Germline CDR1 and CDR2: MNHEY and SMNVEV (reference sequence). The V gene lost 0 bases and the J gene lost 0 bases, with 8 bases spanning the gap.

The chain has TRBV7-9 and TRBJ2-7, with D perhaps being TRBD1 or TRBD2 (6 bases each). V gave up 3 bases and J gave up 2 bases, with 14 bases separating them. The CDR3 sequence is 15 residues long. Germline V lookup: CDR1 SEHNR, CDR2 FQNEAQ (reference sequence). The CDR3 DNA is TGTGCCAGCAGCTTCAGGGGAGGAGGGACCTACGAGCAGTACTTC. It yields the protein CASSFRGGGTYEQYF.

This clone was picked up one time. The chain has TRBV2 and TRBJ2-7; D might be TRBD2 (6 bases). Germline CDR1 and CDR2: SNHLY and FYNNEI. Trimming removed 2 bases from V and 0 bases from J, with 11 bases in between. This CDR3 contains 15 residues. The CDR3 loop reads CASSELGGSSYEQYF. In DNA form, the CDR3 reads TGTGCCAGCAGTGAACTGGGGGGAAGCTCCTACGAGCAGTACTTC.